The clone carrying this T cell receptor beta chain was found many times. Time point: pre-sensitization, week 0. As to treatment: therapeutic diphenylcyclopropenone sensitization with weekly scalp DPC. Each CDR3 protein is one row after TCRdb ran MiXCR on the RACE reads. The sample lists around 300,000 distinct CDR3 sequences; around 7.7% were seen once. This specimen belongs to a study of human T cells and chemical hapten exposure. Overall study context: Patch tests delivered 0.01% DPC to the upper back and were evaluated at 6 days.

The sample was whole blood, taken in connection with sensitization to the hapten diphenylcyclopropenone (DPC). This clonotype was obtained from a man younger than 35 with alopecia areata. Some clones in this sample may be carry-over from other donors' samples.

In DNA, the CDR3 is TGCGCCAGCAGCTTGCTGCCAGGCGGCCTGGGAGATACGCAGTATTTT. It codes for CASSLLPGGLGDTQYF. The genes are TRBV5-1 and TRBJ2-3; D gene unclear. Germline V gives CDR1 SGHRS, CDR2 YFSETQ. V was trimmed by 1 base and J by 5 bases, leaving 17 bases between them. The CDR3 covers 16 residues.